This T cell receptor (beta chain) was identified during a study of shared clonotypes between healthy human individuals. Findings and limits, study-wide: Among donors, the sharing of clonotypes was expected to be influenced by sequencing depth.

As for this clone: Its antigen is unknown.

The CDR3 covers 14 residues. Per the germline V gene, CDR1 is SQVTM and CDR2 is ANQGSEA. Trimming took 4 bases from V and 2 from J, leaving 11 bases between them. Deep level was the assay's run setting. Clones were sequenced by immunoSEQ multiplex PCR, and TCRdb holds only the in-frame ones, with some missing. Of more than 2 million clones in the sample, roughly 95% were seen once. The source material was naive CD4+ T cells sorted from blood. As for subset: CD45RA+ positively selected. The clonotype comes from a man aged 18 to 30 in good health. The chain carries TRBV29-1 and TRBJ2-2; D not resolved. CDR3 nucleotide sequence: TGCAGCGTTGTGGAAAGGGTCAACACCGGGGAGCTGTTTTTT. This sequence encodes CSVVERVNTGELFF.